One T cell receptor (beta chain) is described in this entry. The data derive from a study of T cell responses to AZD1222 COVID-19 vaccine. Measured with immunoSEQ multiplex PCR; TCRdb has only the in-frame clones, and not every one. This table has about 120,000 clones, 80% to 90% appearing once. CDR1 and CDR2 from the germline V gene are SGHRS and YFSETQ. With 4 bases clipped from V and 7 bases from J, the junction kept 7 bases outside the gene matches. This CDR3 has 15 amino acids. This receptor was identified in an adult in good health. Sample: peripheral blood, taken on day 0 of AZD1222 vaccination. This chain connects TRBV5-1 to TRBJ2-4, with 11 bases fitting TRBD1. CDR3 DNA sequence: TGCGCCAGCAGCACACCCGGACAGGGGGCGAACATTCAGTACTTC. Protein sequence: CASSTPGQGANIQYF. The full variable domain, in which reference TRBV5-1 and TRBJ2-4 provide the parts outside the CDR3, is KAGVTQTPRYLIKTRGQQVTLSCSPISGHRSVSWYQQTPGQGLQFLFEYFSETQRNKGNFPGRFSGRQFSNSRSEMNVSTLELGDSALYLCASSTPGQGANIQYFGAGTRLSVL.